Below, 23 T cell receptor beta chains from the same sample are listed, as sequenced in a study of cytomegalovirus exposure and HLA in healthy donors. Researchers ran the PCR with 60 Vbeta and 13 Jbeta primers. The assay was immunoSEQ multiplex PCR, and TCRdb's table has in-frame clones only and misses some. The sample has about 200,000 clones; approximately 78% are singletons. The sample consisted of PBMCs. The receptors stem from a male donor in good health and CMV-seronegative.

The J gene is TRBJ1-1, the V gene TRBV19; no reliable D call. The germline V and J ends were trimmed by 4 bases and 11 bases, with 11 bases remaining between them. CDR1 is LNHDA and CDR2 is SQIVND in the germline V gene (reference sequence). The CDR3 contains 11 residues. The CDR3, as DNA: TGTGCCAGTAGTACTGGCCGCGGGGCTTTCTTT. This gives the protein CASSTGRGAFF.

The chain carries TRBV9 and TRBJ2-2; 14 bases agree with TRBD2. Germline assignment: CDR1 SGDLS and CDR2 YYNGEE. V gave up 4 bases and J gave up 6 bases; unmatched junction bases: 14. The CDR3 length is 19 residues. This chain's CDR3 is CASSLTPGLAGDLAGELFF. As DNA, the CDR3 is TGTGCCAGCAGCCTAACACCGGGACTAGCGGGAGATCTAGCCGGGGAGCTGTTTTTT.

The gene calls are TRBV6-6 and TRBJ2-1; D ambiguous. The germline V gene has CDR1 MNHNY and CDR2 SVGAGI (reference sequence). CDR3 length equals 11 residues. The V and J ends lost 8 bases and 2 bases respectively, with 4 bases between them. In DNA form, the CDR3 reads TGTGCCAGCCTCGCCTACAATGAGCAGTTCTTC. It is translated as CASLAYNEQFF.

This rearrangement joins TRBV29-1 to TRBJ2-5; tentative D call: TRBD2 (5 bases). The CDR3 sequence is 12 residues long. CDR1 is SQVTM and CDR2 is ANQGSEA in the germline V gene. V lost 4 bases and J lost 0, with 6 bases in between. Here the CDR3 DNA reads TGCAGCGTTGCGGGGTACCAAGAGACCCAGTACTTC. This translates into CSVAGYQETQYF.

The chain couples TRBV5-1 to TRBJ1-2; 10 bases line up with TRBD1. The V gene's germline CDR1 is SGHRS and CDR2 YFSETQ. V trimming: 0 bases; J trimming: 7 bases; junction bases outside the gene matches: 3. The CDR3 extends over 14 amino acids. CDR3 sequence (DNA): TGCGCCAGCAGCTTGGGGGACAGGGGAGGTGGCTACACCTTC. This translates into CASSLGDRGGGYTF.

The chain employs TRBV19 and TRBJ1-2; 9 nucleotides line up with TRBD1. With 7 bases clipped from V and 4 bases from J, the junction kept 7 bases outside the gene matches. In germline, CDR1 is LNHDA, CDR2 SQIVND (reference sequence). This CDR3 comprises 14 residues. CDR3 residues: CASTPDRGFYGYTF. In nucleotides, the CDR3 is TGTGCCAGTACCCCGGACAGGGGTTTCTATGGCTACACCTTC.

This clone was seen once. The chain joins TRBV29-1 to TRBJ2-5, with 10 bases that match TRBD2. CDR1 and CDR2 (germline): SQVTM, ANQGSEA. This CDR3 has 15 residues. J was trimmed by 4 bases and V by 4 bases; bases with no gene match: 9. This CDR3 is CSVGWIAGGIETQYF. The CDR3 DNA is TGCAGCGTTGGATGGATAGCGGGAGGAATAGAGACCCAGTACTTC.

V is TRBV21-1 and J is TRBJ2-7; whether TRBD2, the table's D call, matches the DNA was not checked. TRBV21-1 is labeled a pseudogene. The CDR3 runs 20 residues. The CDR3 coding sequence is TGCACTGTAGGGAGGGCTAGCGGGATAAGTTCGTCCCTTTACCGGGGTGAGCAGTACTTC. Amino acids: CTVGRASGISSSLYRGEQYF.

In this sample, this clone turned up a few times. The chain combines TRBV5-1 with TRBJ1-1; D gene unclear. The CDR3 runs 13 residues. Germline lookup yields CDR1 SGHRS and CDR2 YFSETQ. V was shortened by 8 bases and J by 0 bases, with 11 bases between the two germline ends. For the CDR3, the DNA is TGCGCCAGTAGCAGCGGGGTGAACACTGAAGCTTTCTTT. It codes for CASSSGVNTEAFF.

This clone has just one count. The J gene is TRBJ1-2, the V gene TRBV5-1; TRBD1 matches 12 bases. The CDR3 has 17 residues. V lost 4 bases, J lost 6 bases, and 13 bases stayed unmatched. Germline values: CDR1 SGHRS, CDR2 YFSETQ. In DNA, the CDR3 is TGCGCCAGCAGCGGGACAGGGGGCGCAGGGAAATGGAATGGCTACACCTTC. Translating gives CASSGTGGAGKWNGYTF.

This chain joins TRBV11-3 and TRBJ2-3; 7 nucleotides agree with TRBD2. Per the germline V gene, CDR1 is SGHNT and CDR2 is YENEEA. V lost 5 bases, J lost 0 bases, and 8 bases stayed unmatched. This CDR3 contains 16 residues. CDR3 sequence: CASSLSAGVSTDTQYF. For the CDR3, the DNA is TGTGCCAGCAGCCTATCCGCGGGGGTTAGCACAGATACGCAGTATTTT.

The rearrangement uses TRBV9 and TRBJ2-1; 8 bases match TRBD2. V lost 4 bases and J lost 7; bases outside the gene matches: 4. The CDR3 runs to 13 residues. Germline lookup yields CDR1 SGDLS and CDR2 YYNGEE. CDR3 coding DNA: TGTGCCAGCAGCATAGCGGGAAGGAATGAGCAGTTCTTC. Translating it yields CASSIAGRNEQFF.

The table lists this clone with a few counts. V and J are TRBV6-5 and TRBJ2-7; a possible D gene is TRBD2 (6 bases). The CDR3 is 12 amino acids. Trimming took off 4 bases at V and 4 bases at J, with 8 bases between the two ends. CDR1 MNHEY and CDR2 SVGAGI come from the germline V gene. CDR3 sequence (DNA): TGTGCCAGCAGTTGGGGACTTTACGAGCAGTACTTC. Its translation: CASSWGLYEQYF.

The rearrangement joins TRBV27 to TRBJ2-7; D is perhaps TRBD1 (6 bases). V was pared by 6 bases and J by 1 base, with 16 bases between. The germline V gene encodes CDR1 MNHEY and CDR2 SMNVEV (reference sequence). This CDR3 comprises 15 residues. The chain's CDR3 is CASSTFDRPSYEQYF. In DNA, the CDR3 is TGTGCCAGCAGCACCTTCGACAGGCCTTCCTACGAGCAGTACTTC.

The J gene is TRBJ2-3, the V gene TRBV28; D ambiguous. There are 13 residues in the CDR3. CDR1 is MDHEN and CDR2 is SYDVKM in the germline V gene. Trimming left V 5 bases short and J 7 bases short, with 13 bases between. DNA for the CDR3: TGTGCCAGCAGTCCGCCTAATCGCAATACGCAGTATTTT. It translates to CASSPPNRNTQYF.

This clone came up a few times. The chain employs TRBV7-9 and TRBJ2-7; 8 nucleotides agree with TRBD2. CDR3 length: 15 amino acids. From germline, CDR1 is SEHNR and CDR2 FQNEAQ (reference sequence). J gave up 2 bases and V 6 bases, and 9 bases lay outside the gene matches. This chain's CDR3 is CASSSAGTRAYEQYF. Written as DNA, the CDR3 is TGTGCCAGCAGTTCCGCCGGGACTAGGGCCTACGAGCAGTACTTC.

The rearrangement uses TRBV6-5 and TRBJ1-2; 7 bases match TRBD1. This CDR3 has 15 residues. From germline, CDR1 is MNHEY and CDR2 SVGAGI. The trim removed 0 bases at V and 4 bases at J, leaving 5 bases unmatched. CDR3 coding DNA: TGTGCCAGCAGTTACTCGACAGGGAGTCGCTATGGCTACACCTTC. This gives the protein CASSYSTGSRYGYTF.

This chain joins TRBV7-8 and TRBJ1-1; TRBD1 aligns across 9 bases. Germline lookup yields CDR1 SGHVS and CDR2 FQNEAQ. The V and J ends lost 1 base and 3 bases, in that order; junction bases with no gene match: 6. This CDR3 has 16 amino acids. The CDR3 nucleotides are TGTGCCAGCAGCTTAGGGATTTGGGACAGGGACACTGAAGCTTTCTTT. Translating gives CASSLGIWDRDTEAFF.

The CDR3 loop reads CASSPQTSSYEQYF. The CDR3 DNA reads as TGTGCCAGCAGTCCCCAGACAAGCTCCTACGAGCAGTACTTC. The rearrangement links TRBV27 to TRBJ2-7; D is uncertain. Trimming removed 5 bases at V and 0 bases at J, with 11 bases between. Germline CDR1 and CDR2: MNHEY and SMNVEV (reference sequence). The CDR3 consists of 14 residues.

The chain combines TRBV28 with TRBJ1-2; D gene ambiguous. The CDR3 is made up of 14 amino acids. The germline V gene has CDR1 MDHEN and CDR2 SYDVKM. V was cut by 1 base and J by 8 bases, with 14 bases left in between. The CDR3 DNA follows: TGTGCCAGCAGTTTATCACCCGCACATGGCGGCTACACCTTC. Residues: CASSLSPAHGGYTF.

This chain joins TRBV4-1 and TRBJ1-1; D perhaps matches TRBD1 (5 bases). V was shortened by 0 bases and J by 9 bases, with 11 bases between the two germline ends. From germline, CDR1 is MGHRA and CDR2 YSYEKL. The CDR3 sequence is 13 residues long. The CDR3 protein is CASSQDPGTKAFF. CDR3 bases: TGCGCCAGCAGCCAAGATCCGGGGACTAAAGCTTTCTTT.

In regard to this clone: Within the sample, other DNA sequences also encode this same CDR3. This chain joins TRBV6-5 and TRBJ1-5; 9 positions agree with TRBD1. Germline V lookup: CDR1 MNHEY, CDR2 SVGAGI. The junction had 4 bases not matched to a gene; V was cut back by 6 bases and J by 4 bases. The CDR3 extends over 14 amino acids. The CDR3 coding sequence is TGTGCCAGCAGCTCCGGACAGGGGAATCAGCCCCAGCATTTT. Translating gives CASSSGQGNQPQHF.

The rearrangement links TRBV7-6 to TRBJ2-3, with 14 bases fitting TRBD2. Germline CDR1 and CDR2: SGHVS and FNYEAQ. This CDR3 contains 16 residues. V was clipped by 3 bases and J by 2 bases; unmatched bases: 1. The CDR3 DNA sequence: TGTGCCAGCAGCTTGGGACTAGCGGGAGACACAGATACGCAGTATTTT. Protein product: CASSLGLAGDTDTQYF.